What follows are 20 T cell receptor beta chains derived from one specimen sequenced in a study of patients and donors after allogeneic stem cell transplantation. TCRdb called the RT-PCR reads again in MiXCR, with one record for every CDR3 protein. The sample includes over 30,000 distinct CDR3 sequences, about 37% seen only once; the top ten take over 65%. Material for sequencing was blood, either unsorted or a sorted T cell fraction (not recorded which). The origin of the receptors is a human donor who was either an allogeneic HSCT recipient or a stem cell or donor lymphocyte infusion donor (not recorded which). It is not recorded whose cells these are; they may come from a transplant donor.

The chain links TRBV10-3 to TRBJ2-1, with D perhaps TRBD1 (5 bases). Trimming took off 0 bases at V and 7 bases at J, with 10 bases between the two ends. The CDR3 is 14 amino acids. Germline loops: CDR1 ENHRY, CDR2 SYGVKD. The CDR3 region has the DNA TGTGCCATCAGTGAGTCGGGGCTCCGAAATGAGCAGTTCTTC. The encoded protein is CAISESGLRNEQFF.

V usage is TRBV6-6 and J usage is TRBJ1-4, with D tentatively TRBD1 (6 bases). The CDR3 runs to 14 residues. Trimming left V 3 bases short and J 8 bases short, with 13 bases between. Germline V gene data show CDR1 as MNHNY and CDR2 as SVGAGI (reference sequence). CDR3 sequence reads: CASSYRGGREKLFF. CDR3 coding DNA: TGTGCCAGCAGTTATCGCGGGGGCCGGGAAAAACTGTTTTTT.

The chain is built from TRBV7-2 and TRBJ1-1; unclear D gene. From germline, CDR1 is SGHTA and CDR2 FQGNSA. This CDR3 has 15 residues. Trimming took off 0 bases at V and 1 base at J, with 9 bases between the two ends. The CDR3 bases are TGTGCCAGCAGCTTAGCATGGGCGAGGAACACTGAAGCTTTCTTT. The encoded protein is CASSLAWARNTEAFF.

This chain uses TRBV5-1 with TRBJ1-2; D may be TRBD1 (5 bases). The germline CDR1 and CDR2 sequences are SGHRS and YFSETQ. The CDR3 runs 15 residues. V was trimmed by 0 bases and J by 5 bases, leaving 14 bases between them. CDR3 loop: CASSLEGLDAYGYTF. CDR3 nucleotide sequence: TGCGCCAGCAGCTTGGAGGGGCTGGACGCGTATGGCTACACCTTC. The variable domain in full, with the rest retrieved from reference TRBV5-1 and TRBJ1-2, is KAGVTQTPRYLIKTRGQQVTLSCSPISGHRSVSWYQQTPGQGLQFLFEYFSETQRNKGNFPGRFSGRQFSNSRSEMNVSTLELGDSALYLCASSLEGLDAYGYTFGSGTRLTVV.

The genes are TRBV12-3 or TRBV12-4 and TRBJ1-2; D unclear. The CDR3 has 13 residues. V was clipped by 3 bases and J by 4 bases, with 9 bases between them. CDR3 amino acids: CASSFAWRYGYTF. In DNA, the CDR3 is TGTGCCAGCAGTTTTGCGTGGCGCTATGGCTACACCTTC.

J is TRBJ2-1 and V is TRBV4-3, with 10 bases aligning to TRBD1. Germline V CDR1 and CDR2: LGHNA, YSLEER. This CDR3 spans 16 amino acids. V was clipped by 4 bases and J by 8 bases; unmatched bases: 11. In nucleotides, the CDR3 is TGCGCCAGCAGCCTTCAACCGGGACAGGGGAAAGATGAGCAGTTCTTC. Its translation: CASSLQPGQGKDEQFF.

This chain joins TRBV20-1 and TRBJ2-3; TRBD2 matches at 13 bases. The length of the CDR3 is 15 residues. Germline CDR1 is DFQATT and CDR2 is SNEGSKA (reference sequence). V was pared by 5 bases and J by 6 bases, with 8 bases of the junction left unmatched. The CDR3 sequence: CSAEGTSGAPDTQYF. The CDR3 coding sequence is TGCAGTGCTGAGGGGACTAGCGGGGCCCCGGATACGCAGTATTTT.

The chain combines TRBV7-9 with TRBJ2-3; maybe TRBD2 (7 bases). V lost 5 bases, J lost 1 base, and 13 bases lay in between. This CDR3 contains 15 residues. Germline V CDR1 and CDR2: SEHNR, FQNEAQ (reference sequence). The CDR3 region is CASSPLGGGTDTQYF. The CDR3 DNA reads as TGTGCCAGCAGCCCCCTAGGGGGGGGCACAGATACGCAGTATTTT.

This clonotype was observed at least ten times. V gene TRBV29-1 combines with J gene TRBJ1-2; D ambiguous. CDR3 size: 8 residues. CDR1 is SQVTM and CDR2 is ANQGSEA in the germline V gene. V was cut by 4 bases and J by 7 bases, with 1 base left in between. CDR3 DNA sequence: TGCAGCGTTGGTGGCTACACCTTC. This encodes CSVGGYTF.

V usage is TRBV7-9 and J usage is TRBJ2-5; the match to TRBD2 covers 12 bases. The germline gives CDR1 SEHNR, CDR2 FQNEAQ (reference sequence). The J segment lost 4 bases and the V segment lost 5 bases, leaving 5 bases of the junction unmatched. The CDR3 runs 15 residues. This CDR3 is CASSPRLAGVETQYF. In nucleotides, the CDR3 is TGTGCCAGCAGCCCTAGACTAGCGGGAGTAGAGACCCAGTACTTC. Combining the CDR3 with reference TRBV7-9 and TRBJ2-5 gives the whole variable domain DTGVSQNPRHKITKRGQNVTFRCDPISEHNRLYWYRQTLGQGPEFLTYFQNEAQLEKSRLLSDRFSAERPKGSFSTLEIQRTEQGDSAMYLCASSPRLAGVETQYFGPGTRLLVL.

V usage is TRBV18 and J usage is TRBJ1-1, with no clear D. Germline values: CDR1 KGHSH, CDR2 LQKENI. V lost 1 base and J lost 0, with 6 bases in between. The CDR3 totals 14 residues. The CDR3 DNA reads as TGTGCCAGCTCACCACTGGCCATGAACACTGAAGCTTTCTTT. It yields the protein CASSPLAMNTEAFF.

This chain joins TRBV10-3 and TRBJ2-2; a weak D match, TRBD2 (7 bases). Germline V gene data show CDR1 as ENHRY and CDR2 as SYGVKD. The germline V and J ends were trimmed by 6 bases and 0 bases, with 11 bases remaining between them. The CDR3 sequence is 15 residues long. The DNA for the CDR3 is TGTGCCATCAGGATGGGGGGGCCGAACACCGGGGAGCTGTTTTTT. It encodes CAIRMGGPNTGELFF.

The V call is TRBV3-1, the J call TRBJ1-1, with D uncertain. CDR1 is LGHDT, CDR2 YNNKEL, per germline (reference sequence). V lost 0 bases and J 0 bases, leaving 5 bases between the germline ends. The CDR3 covers 14 residues. The chain's CDR3 is CASSQDYVNTEAFF. In DNA form, the CDR3 reads TGTGCCAGCAGCCAAGATTACGTGAACACTGAAGCTTTCTTT.

This chain links TRBV5-8 with TRBJ1-4; a weak D match, TRBD1 (6 bases). The ends were cut back, 0 bases at V and 4 bases at J, with 19 bases in the middle. The CDR3 spans 18 residues. The germline CDR1 and CDR2 sequences are SGHTS and YDEGEE. The CDR3 reads CASSLEYRVAAVNEKLFF. In DNA, the CDR3 is TGTGCCAGCAGCTTGGAATACAGGGTAGCTGCCGTTAATGAAAAACTGTTTTTT.

At least ten counts were recorded for this clonotype. The rearrangement joins TRBV6-5 to TRBJ1-5; D is unclear. CDR1 is MNHEY, CDR2 SVGAGI, per germline. V was clipped by 5 bases and J by 0 bases, with 5 bases between them. This CDR3 spans 13 amino acids. This CDR3 is CASSRNSNQPQHF. CDR3 bases: TGTGCCAGCAGTCGAAATAGCAATCAGCCCCAGCATTTT.

The J gene is TRBJ2-3, the V gene TRBV12-3 or TRBV12-4, with TRBD2 identical over 11 bases. Losses at the gene ends were 6 bases for V and 3 bases for J; bases not matched to a gene: 5. The CDR3 is 15 residues long. Written as DNA, the CDR3 is TGTGCCAGCAGCGATAGCGGGGGGGCAACAGATACGCAGTATTTT. It translates to CASSDSGGATDTQYF.

This clonotype occurred a few times. The chain is built from TRBV7-9 and TRBJ1-1, with 10 nucleotides matching TRBD1. The V gene end was trimmed by 4 bases and the J gene end by 11 bases; junction bases not matched to a gene: 4. The germline V gene has CDR1 SEHNR and CDR2 FQNEAQ (reference sequence). The CDR3 totals 12 residues. The CDR3 reads CASSWDRGLAFF. As DNA, the CDR3 is TGTGCCAGCAGCTGGGACAGGGGTTTGGCTTTCTTT.

The chain links TRBV12-3 or TRBV12-4 to TRBJ1-6; TRBD1 agrees at 9 bases. The CDR3 is 14 residues long. With 6 bases clipped from V and 10 bases from J, the junction kept 7 bases outside the gene matches. The CDR3 loop is CASSLTGGFSPLHF. Written as DNA, the CDR3 is TGTGCCAGCAGCCTGACAGGGGGTTTCTCACCCCTCCACTTT.

This clonotype was seen a handful of times. V gene TRBV18 combines with J gene TRBJ1-6, with TRBD1 identical over 8 bases. With 2 bases clipped from V and 7 bases from J, the junction kept 7 bases outside the gene matches. The CDR3 is 16 amino acids. CDR1 is KGHSH and CDR2 is LQKENI in the germline V gene. CDR3 sequence (DNA): TGTGCCAGCTCACCAAATGCAGGGGGCTCAAATTCACCCCTCCACTTT. Translation gives CASSPNAGGSNSPLHF.

There are a few counts of this clonotype. The chain employs TRBV4-3 and TRBJ1-2; tentative D call: TRBD1 (5 bases). CDR3 size: 13 residues. Trimming cost V 6 bases and J 3 bases, with 11 bases left between them. Germline CDR1 reads LGHNA; CDR2 reads YSLEER. The CDR3 sequence: CASSLRVDYGYTF. CDR3 nucleotide sequence: TGCGCCAGCAGTCTCAGGGTGGACTATGGCTACACCTTC.